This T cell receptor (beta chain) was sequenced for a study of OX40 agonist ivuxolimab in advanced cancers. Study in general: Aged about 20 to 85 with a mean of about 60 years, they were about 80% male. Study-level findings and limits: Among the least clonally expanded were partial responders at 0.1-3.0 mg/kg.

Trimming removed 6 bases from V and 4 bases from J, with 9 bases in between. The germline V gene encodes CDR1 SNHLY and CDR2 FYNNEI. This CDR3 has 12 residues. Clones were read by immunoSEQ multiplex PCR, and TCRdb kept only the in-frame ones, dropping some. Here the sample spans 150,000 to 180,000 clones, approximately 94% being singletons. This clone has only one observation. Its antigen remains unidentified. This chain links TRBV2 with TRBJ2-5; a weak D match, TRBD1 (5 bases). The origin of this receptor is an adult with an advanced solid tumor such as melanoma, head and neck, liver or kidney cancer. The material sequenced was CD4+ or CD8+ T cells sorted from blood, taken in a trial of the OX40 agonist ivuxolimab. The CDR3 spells CASRQDGETQYF. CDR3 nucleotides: TGTGCCAGCAGACAGGACGGAGAGACCCAGTACTTC.